Below, 26 T cell receptor beta chains from the same sample are listed, as sequenced in a study of blood T cells in healthy people across ages. Primed by a sample-barcoded 5' primer and a J-beta primer mix, a second PCR proceeded for 7 to 11 cycles. A single record per CDR3 protein comes from TCRdb applying MiXCR to the 5' RACE reads. Seen here are about 1.1 million distinct CDR3 sequences, around two fifths observed once, and the top ten hold over 10%. The sample taken for sequencing was blood. Receptors were obtained from a man aged 18 to 35 in good health.

This clonotype was observed a handful of times. The rearrangement uses TRBV27 and TRBJ1-2; TRBD1 agrees at 9 bases. Germline CDR1 reads MNHEY; CDR2 reads SMNVEV (reference sequence). The CDR3 length is 15 residues. Germline trimming cut 6 bases from V and 3 bases from J; bases unmatched to any gene: 8. The CDR3 here is CASSLRTGDDYGYTF. In nucleotides, the CDR3 is TGTGCCAGCAGCCTCCGGACAGGGGACGACTATGGCTACACCTTC.

V gene TRBV7-2 combines with J gene TRBJ2-7; 7 bases line up with TRBD2. Germline CDR1 SGHTA, CDR2 FQGNSA. The CDR3 is 16 amino acids. Trimming removed 3 bases from V and 0 bases from J; junction bases left unmatched: 8. This chain's CDR3 is CASSFPLAGLSYEQYF. CDR3 DNA: TGTGCCAGCAGCTTTCCTTTAGCGGGCCTCTCCTACGAGCAGTACTTC.

This clonotype was recorded a few times. The V call is TRBV10-3, the J call TRBJ1-2, with a tentative D call TRBD1 (5 bases). The CDR3 length is 13 residues. The V and J ends lost 8 bases and 4 bases respectively, with 14 bases between them. Germline V lookup: CDR1 ENHRY, CDR2 SYGVKD. CDR3 region: CAIRQGESYGYTF. The DNA of the CDR3 is TGTGCCATCCGACAAGGGGAATCCTATGGCTACACCTTC.

The chain links TRBV20-1 to TRBJ1-5; D possibly corresponds to TRBD1 (6 bases). Trimming cost V 2 bases and J 3 bases, with 11 bases left between them. Germline V gene sequence: CDR1 DFQATT, CDR2 SNEGSKA (reference sequence). CDR3 length: 14 amino acids. The DNA for the CDR3 is TGCAGTGCTAGAACCAACAGGGTCAATCAGCCCCAGCATTTT. Amino acids: CSARTNRVNQPQHF.

The chain links TRBV4-1 to TRBJ2-5; 9 bases match TRBD1. The junction had 9 bases not matched to a gene; V was cut back by 4 bases and J by 9 bases. The CDR3 has 14 amino acids. CDR1 is MGHRA, CDR2 YSYEKL, per germline. The CDR3 region is CASSRGTGLDAQYF. The CDR3 DNA reads as TGCGCCAGCAGCCGCGGGACAGGGCTTGACGCCCAGTACTTC.

This clonotype was counted a single time. The chain carries TRBV12-3 or TRBV12-4 and TRBJ1-2; 7 nucleotides match TRBD1. The CDR3 is 13 amino acids. With V trimmed by 4 bases and J by 8 bases, 7 bases remained unmatched. CDR3: CASSSKGAKGYTF. The CDR3 bases are TGTGCCAGCAGTTCGAAGGGGGCGAAAGGCTACACCTTC.

The chain has TRBV7-8 and TRBJ2-1; D is unclear. With the DNA end fitting TRBJ2-7 better, the J assignment may be wrong. There are 16 residues in the CDR3. Germline V gives CDR1 SGHVS, CDR2 FQNEAQ. The CDR3 sequence is CASSPTSVSSYNEQYF. CDR3 DNA: TGTGCCAGCAGCCCCACTTCGGTTAGCTCCTACAATGAGCAGTACTTC.

V usage is TRBV2 and J usage is TRBJ2-3; perhaps TRBD2 as D (7 bases). This CDR3 has 14 amino acids. Germline CDR1 reads SNHLY; CDR2 reads FYNNEI. The V and J ends lost 8 bases and 6 bases respectively, with 18 bases between them. Here the CDR3 reads CASRARGGADTQYF. CDR3 sequence (DNA): TGTGCCAGCCGAGCTAGAGGGGGGGCGGATACGCAGTATTTT.

V and J are TRBV27 and TRBJ1-2; D is undetermined. Germline V lookup: CDR1 MNHEY, CDR2 SMNVEV (reference sequence). V was clipped by 6 bases and J by 4 bases, with 18 bases between them. The CDR3 totals 15 residues. CDR3 in DNA: TGTGCCAGCAGCCCTCGGCGCAGTTTAGTCTATGGCTACACCTTC. Encoded protein: CASSPRRSLVYGYTF.

This clonotype showed up just once. The chain combines TRBV7-3 with TRBJ1-1; D possibly corresponds to TRBD1 (5 bases). Per the germline V gene, CDR1 is SGHTA and CDR2 is FQGTGA. The CDR3 extends over 15 amino acids. V shed 5 bases and J shed 4 bases, with 17 bases lying between them. CDR3 amino acids: CASSHTGAPSTEAFF. DNA for the CDR3: TGTGCCAGCAGCCACACAGGTGCCCCGAGCACTGAAGCTTTCTTT.

In its sample, this clonotype was seen many times. The chain couples TRBV7-2 to TRBJ1-1, with a tentative D call TRBD1 (5 bases). The germline gives CDR1 SGHTA, CDR2 FQGNSA. Trimming stripped 0 bases from V and 1 base from J, with 6 bases between. The CDR3 spans 14 residues. The CDR3 here is CASSLARENTEAFF. For the CDR3, the DNA is TGTGCCAGCAGCTTAGCCAGGGAGAACACTGAAGCTTTCTTT.

The chain links TRBV20-1 to TRBJ2-4; TRBD1 agrees at 8 bases. The J call may be incorrect, as the DNA end agrees better with TRBJ2-7. The germline gives CDR1 DFQATT, CDR2 SNEGSKA (reference sequence). The CDR3 contains 15 residues. The CDR3 sequence: CSARDGDRGSDEQYF. The CDR3 region has the DNA TGCAGTGCTAGAGATGGCGACAGGGGAAGCGACGAGCAGTACTTC.

This clonotype showed up just a few times. This chain connects TRBV4-3 to TRBJ1-4; 7 nucleotides agree with TRBD1. Per germline, CDR1 LGHNA and CDR2 YSLEER. The CDR3 has 17 residues. The V gene end was trimmed by 5 bases and the J gene end by 8 bases; junction bases not matched to a gene: 17. CDR3 DNA sequence: TGCGCCAGCAGCAAGGGGGCCGGCGGGGGAATATTCGAAAAACTGTTTTTT. Translation gives CASSKGAGGGIFEKLFF.

This rearrangement joins TRBV28 to TRBJ1-5, with 11 bases aligning to TRBD1. This CDR3 has 18 amino acids. The V gene's germline CDR1 is MDHEN and CDR2 SYDVKM. Losses at the gene ends were 1 base for V and 4 bases for J; bases not matched to a gene: 9. DNA for the CDR3: TGTGCCAGCAGTTTATACCGGGACAGGGGGAAGAGAAATCAGCCCCAGCATTTT. Its translation: CASSLYRDRGKRNQPQHF.

V and J are TRBV4-3 and TRBJ2-5; D may correspond to TRBD1 or TRBD2 (5 bases each). V lost 0 bases, J lost 5 bases, and 13 bases lay in between. Germline loops: CDR1 LGHNA, CDR2 YSLEER. CDR3 length: 15 residues. CDR3 loop: CASSQDWGSGETQYF. CDR3 in DNA: TGCGCCAGCAGCCAAGATTGGGGGTCTGGGGAGACCCAGTACTTC.

The rearrangement uses TRBV5-6 and TRBJ2-1; no definite D call. CDR3 size: 13 residues. Germline loops: CDR1 SGHDT, CDR2 YYEEEE. Trimming removed 6 bases from V and 4 bases from J, with 11 bases in between. The CDR3 DNA reads as TGTGCCAGCAACGGAGTAGAATACAATGAGCAGTTCTTC. It codes for CASNGVEYNEQFF.

The J gene is TRBJ2-3, the V gene TRBV7-8; perhaps D is TRBD1 or TRBD2 (6 bases each). V lost 3 bases and J 6 bases, leaving 19 bases between the germline ends. The CDR3 consists of 16 residues. Germline V gene sequence: CDR1 SGHVS, CDR2 FQNEAQ. CDR3 residues: CASSLGEGHRGDTQYF. CDR3 nucleotide sequence: TGTGCCAGCAGCTTGGGAGAGGGACACCGGGGGGATACGCAGTATTTT.

The V gene is TRBV5-1, the J gene TRBJ1-1; D ambiguous. The V end was cut by 4 bases, the J end by 6 bases, with 16 bases between. This CDR3 is 14 amino acids long. The germline V gene encodes CDR1 SGHRS and CDR2 YFSETQ. CDR3 nucleotides: TGCGCCAGCAGCAAATCAGGCCTGGGCCCTGAAGCTTTCTTT. This gives the protein CASSKSGLGPEAFF. Combining the CDR3 with reference TRBV5-1 and TRBJ1-1 gives the whole variable domain KAGVTQTPRYLIKTRGQQVTLSCSPISGHRSVSWYQQTPGQGLQFLFEYFSETQRNKGNFPGRFSGRQFSNSRSEMNVSTLELGDSALYLCASSKSGLGPEAFFGQGTRLTVV.

This chain connects TRBV7-9 to TRBJ1-2, with D unresolved. CDR1 and CDR2 (germline): SEHNR, FQNEAQ (reference sequence). V dropped 4 bases and J dropped 1 base, with 13 bases sitting between them. The length of the CDR3 is 15 residues. The DNA of the CDR3 is TGTGCCAGCAGCTGGAGCCTTGCGGATAACTATGGCTACACCTTC. Translated: CASSWSLADNYGYTF. Based on the CDR3 plus reference TRBV7-9 and TRBJ1-2, the full variable domain is DTGVSQNPRHKITKRGQNVTFRCDPISEHNRLYWYRQTLGQGPEFLTYFQNEAQLEKSRLLSDRFSAERPKGSFSTLEIQRTEQGDSAMYLCASSWSLADNYGYTFGSGTRLTVV.

The rearrangement uses TRBV12-3 or TRBV12-4 and TRBJ2-3, with D possibly TRBD1 on 6 matching bases. There are 14 residues in the CDR3. V was clipped by 3 bases and J by 10 bases, with 17 bases between them. The CDR3 DNA sequence: TGTGCCAGCAGTTTGGGGGCGCAGGGGTCTTCGCAGTATTTT. Translated, it gives CASSLGAQGSSQYF.

This clonotype came up once. The rearrangement links TRBV5-1 to TRBJ1-4; 10 nucleotides line up with TRBD1. The junction had 7 bases not matched to a gene; V was cut back by 4 bases and J by 7 bases. The germline V gene has CDR1 SGHRS and CDR2 YFSETQ. This CDR3 is 15 amino acids long. Here the CDR3 reads CASSTVTGGSEKLFF. In nucleotides, the CDR3 is TGCGCCAGCAGCACCGTGACAGGGGGCAGTGAAAAACTGTTTTTT.

This clonotype was recorded many times. This chain joins TRBV28 and TRBJ2-7, with 8 nucleotides matching TRBD2. After removal of 5 bases from V and 1 base from J, the junction contained 13 bases not matched to a gene. From germline, CDR1 is MDHEN and CDR2 SYDVKM. The CDR3 contains 17 residues. The CDR3 bases are TGTGCCAGCAGTCCTCCAGGGACTAGTTCGGGGTCCTACGAGCAGTACTTC. It translates to CASSPPGTSSGSYEQYF.

Turning to this clonotype: The junction and the germline gene differ at one end; a read error may be behind it. V gene TRBV29-1 combines with J gene TRBJ2-3; D possibly corresponds to TRBD2 (6 bases). Germline CDR1 is SQVTM and CDR2 is ANQGSEA. The length of the CDR3 is 14 residues. This CDR3 reads CSVQEGASTGTQYF. CDR3 coding DNA: TGCAGCGTTCAGGAGGGCGCTAGCACAGGTACGCAGTATTTT.

This clonotype appeared a few times. V gene TRBV6-5 combines with J gene TRBJ1-5; D not resolved. The V end was cut by 5 bases, the J end by 7 bases, with 15 bases between. Germline V gene data show CDR1 as MNHEY and CDR2 as SVGAGI. CDR3 length: 14 amino acids. CDR3 nucleotide sequence: TGTGCCAGCAGTGCAGCGGGTACGGAACAGCCCCAGCATTTT. This codes for CASSAAGTEQPQHF.

In this sample, this clonotype turned up a few times. The chain employs TRBV11-2 and TRBJ1-6, with TRBD1 as a possible D gene (5 bases). This CDR3 is 16 amino acids long. CDR1 and CDR2 from the germline V gene are SGHAT and FQNNGV. Trimming removed 6 bases at V and 8 bases at J, with 20 bases between. The CDR3 is CASSSLQGGVDSPLHF. CDR3 DNA: TGTGCCAGCAGTTCACTGCAGGGAGGCGTGGATTCACCCCTCCACTTT.

The rearrangement joins TRBV20-1 to TRBJ1-2; the match to TRBD1 covers 8 bases. Unmatched junction bases numbered 20, after V lost 3 bases and J lost 8 bases. Germline V gene lookup returns CDR1 DFQATT and CDR2 SNEGSKA (reference sequence). CDR3 length: 17 amino acids. The chain's CDR3 is CSARGPSGTGNGIGYTF. CDR3 coding DNA: TGCAGTGCTAGGGGTCCCTCCGGGACAGGCAATGGAATCGGCTACACCTTC.